This paragraph covers one T cell receptor (beta chain) sequence. A clone one base away is much larger, so this may be a read error. This specimen comes from a study of molecular identifiers for immune sequencing clone quantification. This CDR3 region has 15 residues. The V segment lost 5 bases and the J segment 5 bases; nucleotides outside the gene matches: 8. In germline, CDR1 is SGHDT, CDR2 YYEEEE. TCRdb reprocessed the PCR reads with MiXCR, giving one entry per CDR3 protein. Among about 630,000 distinct CDR3 sequences listed, over 25% were seen once. The material sequenced was naive CD8+ T cells from blood, with Jurkat cell RNA spiked in. The subset denotes: FACS-sorted CD8+CD4-CCR7+CD45RA+ naive T cells. The sequence was collected from a human donor in good health. Some libraries in this study had Jurkat cell RNA spiked in. The gene calls are TRBV5-6 and TRBJ2-3; 10 bases map to TRBD2. The DNA for the CDR3 is TGTGCCAGCAGGGCGAGCGGGGGGGCTCTAGATACGCAGTATTTT. It yields the protein CASRASGGALDTQYF.